In this sample, the clone carrying this T cell receptor (beta chain) turned up many times. Its antigen is not known. V lost 1 base and J lost 6, with 9 bases in between. This CDR3 is built from 13 residues. The V gene's germline CDR1 is SGHKS and CDR2 YYEKEE (reference sequence). Template switching by 5'RACE produced TCR cDNA, adding a universal primer site and UMIs. TCRdb reprocessed the 5' RACE reads via MiXCR and lists one record per CDR3 protein. The table shows some 300,000 distinct CDR3 sequences, with roughly 4% occurring only once. The record originates from a study of T cells after yellow fever vaccination. Study-wide points: Although the secondary response was weaker, it peaked faster, at day 5 versus 15.

This TCR was sampled from a man between 18 and 29 years old who received the YFV17D yellow fever vaccine. The chain joins TRBV5-5 to TRBJ2-3; no clear D. The sequences come from PBMCs, collected on the day of the yellow fever booster vaccination. The CDR3 DNA follows: TGTGCCAGCAGCTTGCCCAACCCGGATACGCAGTATTTT. Residues: CASSLPNPDTQYF.